The 6 T cell receptor beta chains presented below share a single source sample, sequenced in a study of T cell repertoires in cytomegalovirus infection. TCRdb itself ran the reads through MiXCR, one entry per CDR3 protein. The sample holds approximately 400,000 distinct CDR3 sequences; approximately 31% are singletons and the top ten take roughly 13%. Sequenced sample: PBMCs. All receptors derive from a human donor in good health (CMV status not recorded). Some clones in this sample may be carry-over from other donors' samples.

This clonotype was observed a few times. This chain uses TRBV5-1 with TRBJ2-3, with 11 bases aligning to TRBD2. Unmatched junction bases numbered 4, after V lost 4 bases and J lost 0 bases. Germline CDR1 and CDR2: SGHRS and YFSETQ. The CDR3 sequence is 16 residues long. CDR3: CASSASGGSSTDTQYF. The CDR3 nucleotides are TGCGCCAGCAGCGCTAGCGGGGGGTCTAGCACAGATACGCAGTATTTT.

This clonotype occurred a few times. The CDR3 here is CASSIEDGLGTSGEDEQFF. CDR3 DNA: TGTGCCAGCAGCATCGAGGACGGACTAGGGACTAGCGGGGAGGATGAGCAGTTCTTC. The J gene is TRBJ2-1, the V gene TRBV28, with 13 positions matching TRBD2. The germline V gene encodes CDR1 MDHEN and CDR2 SYDVKM. The CDR3 totals 19 residues. J was trimmed by 8 bases and V by 6 bases; bases with no gene match: 19.

The table lists this clonotype with many counts. V and J are TRBV6-5 and TRBJ2-1; 8 bases are a match to TRBD2. CDR1 and CDR2 (germline): MNHEY, SVGAGI. V lost 4 bases and J lost 4; bases outside the gene matches: 9. The CDR3 consists of 16 residues. The CDR3 loop reads CASSSHGRGAYNEQFF. CDR3 DNA sequence: TGTGCCAGCAGTTCCCATGGGCGGGGGGCGTACAATGAGCAGTTCTTC.

This clonotype was observed a few times. The chain couples TRBV6-1 to TRBJ2-2; D unclear. V dropped 4 bases and J dropped 3 bases, with 12 bases sitting between them. The CDR3 is 15 amino acids. Germline CDR1 and CDR2: MNHNS and SASEGT. Here the CDR3 reads CASSGRTGHTGELFF. The CDR3 DNA reads TGTGCCAGCAGTGGCCGGACGGGCCACACCGGGGAGCTGTTTTTT.

This clonotype was found many times. The chain couples TRBV7-9 to TRBJ2-5, with D perhaps matching TRBD1 or TRBD2 (5 bases each). The CDR3 is 14 residues long. Deletions cut 2 bases from V and 5 bases from J, with 12 bases between. Germline CDR1 and CDR2: SEHNR and FQNEAQ (reference sequence). The CDR3 DNA sequence: TGTGCCAGCAGCTTATGGGGCCGGGGCGAGACCCAGTACTTC. It yields the protein CASSLWGRGETQYF.

V is TRBV7-4 and J is TRBJ2-1; 9 bases are a match to TRBD1. V gave up 0 bases and J gave up 8 bases; unmatched junction bases: 5. Germline lookup yields CDR1 SGHVT and CDR2 SQSDAQ. This CDR3 contains 15 residues. The CDR3 DNA reads as TGTGCCAGCAGCTTAGCCCCGGACAGGGGTTATGAGCAGTTCTTC. It encodes CASSLAPDRGYEQFF.